This T cell receptor beta chain originates from a study of CD8+CD57+ T cells in acquired aplastic anemia. Study as a whole: Average DNA yield from sorted CD4+ and CD8+ cells was approximately 3 ug. Study-wide findings and caveats: Patients and controls were found to share more than 25 CD8+ CDR3 sequences.

As regards this clonotype: What it binds is not known.

Profiles of TCR beta VDJ and CDR3 were generated from a genomic DNA template. TCRdb processed the reads anew with MiXCR; each CDR3 protein has one entry. This sample yields some 190,000 distinct CDR3 sequences, of which 46% are seen a single time; approximately 2.9% belongs to the top ten. In germline, CDR1 is SGHDT, CDR2 YYEEEE. The CDR3 sequence is 13 residues long. Trimming left V 3 bases short and J 8 bases short, with 11 bases between. The chain uses TRBV5-6 and TRBJ1-4; a weak D match, TRBD1 (5 bases). The receptor's source is a human donor in good health. Sequencing was carried out using sorted CD4+, CD8+, or CD8+CD57+ T cells (not recorded which) from PBMCs. The CDR3 protein is CASSSGLREKLFF. The CDR3 nucleotides are TGTGCCAGCAGCTCGGGACTGAGGGAAAAACTGTTTTTT.